These T cell receptor beta chains were read from a single sample in a study of cytomegalovirus exposure and HLA in healthy donors. Sequencing was performed with immunoSEQ multiplex PCR; in TCRdb, only in-frame clones are kept and a portion is missing. The sample contains approximately 74,000 clones, approximately 80% of which appear only once. Sequencing was done on a sample of PBMCs. Receptors were obtained from a woman aged 30 to 39 in good health and CMV-seronegative. Each CDR3 is given with its conserved first and last residue. The order of the fields is J gene, clone size, V gene, D gene, CDR3 protein, CDR3 DNA. The D gene is left open where the match is weak. A clone size is listed for some rows: how often the clone was seen (once, few, many), or a class if it is expanded.

j_gene: TRBJ1-3
abundance: .
v_gene: TRBV4-3
d_gene: TRBD1
CDR3aa: CASSRRQGASGNTIYF
CDR3nt: TGCGCCAGCAGCCGGCGACAGGGGGCGAGCGGAAACACCATATATTTT

j_gene: TRBJ1-1
abundance: few
v_gene: TRBV13
d_gene: .
CDR3aa: CASSLAAGKNTEAFF
CDR3nt: TGTGCCAGCAGCTTAGCAGCAGGGAAGAACACTGAAGCTTTCTTT

j_gene: TRBJ1-6
abundance: .
v_gene: TRBV5-1
d_gene: .
CDR3aa: CASSLSPGHGNSPLHF
CDR3nt: TGCGCCAGCAGCTTGAGCCCAGGGCATGGGAATTCACCCCTCCACTTT

j_gene: TRBJ2-3
abundance: .
v_gene: TRBV11-2
d_gene: TRBD2
CDR3aa: CASSLEGLAGGPTDTQYF
CDR3nt: TGTGCCAGCAGCTTAGAGGGACTAGCGGGGGGGCCGACAGATACGCAGTATTTT

j_gene: TRBJ1-2
abundance: .
v_gene: TRBV6-5
d_gene: .
CDR3aa: CASSYSQGRYYGYTF
CDR3nt: TGTGCCAGCAGTTACTCGCAGGGGCGCTACTATGGCTACACCTTC

j_gene: TRBJ2-5
abundance: .
v_gene: TRBV6-1
d_gene: .
CDR3aa: CASSEALRAPETQYF
CDR3nt: TGTGCCAGCAGTGAAGCGCTGCGGGCCCCAGAGACCCAGTACTTC

j_gene: TRBJ2-5
abundance: .
v_gene: TRBV6-1
d_gene: TRBD1
CDR3aa: CASGLQGARETQYF
CDR3nt: TGTGCCAGTGGGTTACAGGGGGCGCGAGAGACCCAGTACTTC

j_gene: TRBJ2-3
abundance: .
v_gene: TRBV27
d_gene: TRBD2
CDR3aa: CASSQYSGDGTDTQYF
CDR3nt: TGTGCCAGCAGTCAGTATAGCGGGGACGGCACAGATACGCAGTATTTT

j_gene: TRBJ2-7
abundance: .
v_gene: TRBV11-2
d_gene: .
CDR3aa: CASSLEGQYYEQYF
CDR3nt: TGTGCCAGCAGCTTAGAGGGACAATACTACGAGCAGTACTTC

j_gene: TRBJ1-1
abundance: .
v_gene: TRBV18
d_gene: .
CDR3aa: CASSPDGGRDTEAFF
CDR3nt: TGTGCCAGCTCACCCGACGGGGGGAGGGATACTGAAGCTTTCTTT

j_gene: TRBJ2-3
abundance: .
v_gene: TRBV4-1
d_gene: .
CDR3aa: CASSQSGQTTDTQYF
CDR3nt: TGCGCCAGCAGCCAATCAGGACAGACCACAGATACGCAGTATTTT

j_gene: TRBJ1-5
abundance: .
v_gene: TRBV5-8
d_gene: TRBD1
CDR3aa: CASSLETGASNQPQHF
CDR3nt: TGTGCCAGCAGCTTGGAGACAGGGGCCTCCAATCAGCCCCAGCATTTT

j_gene: TRBJ1-1
abundance: once
v_gene: TRBV25-1
d_gene: TRBD1
CDR3aa: CASSGAGTGFAEAFF
CDR3nt: TGTGCCAGCAGTGGCGCCGGGACAGGGTTCGCTGAAGCTTTCTTT

j_gene: TRBJ2-2
abundance: .
v_gene: TRBV11-3
d_gene: TRBD1
CDR3aa: CASSSRARGPGTGELFF
CDR3nt: TGTGCCAGCAGCTCAAGGGCCAGGGGGCCGGGTACCGGGGAGCTGTTTTTT

j_gene: TRBJ1-1
abundance: .
v_gene: TRBV30
d_gene: .
CDR3aa: CAWSVTANTEAFF
CDR3nt: TGTGCCTGGAGTGTGACAGCGAACACTGAAGCTTTCTTT

j_gene: TRBJ2-4
abundance: .
v_gene: TRBV4-1
d_gene: TRBD2
CDR3aa: CASGPTSGGSWSDIQYF
CDR3nt: TGCGCCAGCGGACCCACTAGCGGGGGGTCATGGTCTGACATTCAGTACTTC

j_gene: TRBJ2-3
abundance: .
v_gene: TRBV7-2
d_gene: TRBD2
CDR3aa: CASSRTSGGRTPDTQYF
CDR3nt: TGTGCCAGCAGCCGGACGAGCGGGGGGCGAACCCCAGATACGCAGTATTTT

j_gene: TRBJ1-2
abundance: .
v_gene: TRBV7-5
d_gene: .
CDR3aa: CVRIQGANYGYTF
CDR3nt: TGTGTCAGAATTCAGGGCGCTAACTATGGCTACACCTTC

j_gene: TRBJ1-1
abundance: few
v_gene: TRBV5-1
d_gene: TRBD1
CDR3aa: CASSWTGGTEAFF
CDR3nt: TGCGCCAGCAGCTGGACAGGGGGCACTGAAGCTTTCTTT

j_gene: TRBJ1-5
abundance: .
v_gene: TRBV18
d_gene: TRBD1
CDR3aa: CASSPSGTDPLPQHF
CDR3nt: TGTGCCAGCTCACCTTCCGGGACAGATCCTCTGCCCCAGCATTTT

j_gene: TRBJ2-7
abundance: .
v_gene: TRBV6-1
d_gene: .
CDR3aa: CAGQSSGGTYEQYF
CDR3nt: TGTGCCGGCCAGTCCTCTGGCGGGACCTACGAGCAGTACTTC

j_gene: TRBJ2-3
abundance: .
v_gene: TRBV19
d_gene: .
CDR3aa: CASSIGPLTDTQYF
CDR3nt: TGTGCCAGTAGTATAGGGCCTCTCACAGATACGCAGTATTTT

j_gene: TRBJ2-3
abundance: .
v_gene: TRBV9
d_gene: .
CDR3aa: CASSVGTGDTQYF
CDR3nt: TGTGCCAGCAGCGTAGGTACCGGGGATACGCAGTATTTT

j_gene: TRBJ1-2
abundance: .
v_gene: TRBV29-1
d_gene: .
CDR3aa: CSVYRVGYTF
CDR3nt: TGCAGCGTTTACAGGGTTGGCTACACCTTC

j_gene: TRBJ1-2
abundance: .
v_gene: TRBV28
d_gene: .
CDR3aa: CATLSDGYTF
CDR3nt: TGTGCCACCTTATCCGATGGCTACACCTTC

j_gene: TRBJ1-1
abundance: once
v_gene: TRBV10-2
d_gene: .
CDR3aa: CASRLYLNTEAFF
CDR3nt: TGCGCCAGCAGGCTATACCTAAACACTGAAGCTTTCTTT

j_gene: TRBJ1-2
abundance: few
v_gene: TRBV4-1
d_gene: .
CDR3aa: CASSQAFYGYTF
CDR3nt: TGCGCCAGCAGCCAAGCCTTCTATGGCTACACCTTC

j_gene: TRBJ1-2
abundance: .
v_gene: TRBV5-6
d_gene: .
CDR3aa: CASSSDGGGSYGYTF
CDR3nt: TGTGCCAGCAGCTCCGACGGGGGGGGGTCCTATGGCTACACCTTC

j_gene: TRBJ1-4
abundance: .
v_gene: TRBV4-3
d_gene: .
CDR3aa: CASGQTREGGEKLFF
CDR3nt: TGCGCCAGCGGCCAGACGAGGGAAGGGGGTGAAAAACTGTTTTTT

j_gene: TRBJ1-5
abundance: .
v_gene: TRBV4-1
d_gene: TRBD1
CDR3aa: CASSQWAGRTGSNQPQHF
CDR3nt: TGCGCCAGCAGCCAATGGGCCGGACGGACAGGTAGCAATCAGCCCCAGCATTTT

j_gene: TRBJ1-5
abundance: once
v_gene: TRBV6-1
d_gene: .
CDR3aa: CASSEAAGGGNQPQHF
CDR3nt: TGTGCCAGCAGTGAAGCGGCGGGGGGTGGCAATCAGCCCCAGCATTTT

j_gene: TRBJ1-1
abundance: .
v_gene: TRBV19
d_gene: TRBD1
CDR3aa: CASSMGQGAYTEAFF
CDR3nt: TGTGCCAGTAGTATGGGACAGGGGGCTTACACTGAAGCTTTCTTT

j_gene: TRBJ1-5
abundance: .
v_gene: TRBV19
d_gene: .
CDR3aa: CASSIGQVRGRADQPQHF
CDR3nt: TGTGCCAGTAGTATAGGTCAGGTTAGAGGGCGGGCCGATCAGCCCCAGCATTTT

j_gene: TRBJ2-7
abundance: once
v_gene: TRBV11-3
d_gene: .
CDR3aa: CASSLSGVSGEQYF
CDR3nt: TGTGCCAGCAGCTTATCCGGGGTATCGGGCGAGCAGTACTTC

j_gene: TRBJ1-2
abundance: .
v_gene: TRBV4-1
d_gene: TRBD1
CDR3aa: CASSRDRDIYGYTF
CDR3nt: TGCGCCAGCAGCCGAGACAGGGATATCTATGGCTACACCTTC

j_gene: TRBJ1-3
abundance: .
v_gene: TRBV6-1
d_gene: .
CDR3aa: CASRQGSGNTIYF
CDR3nt: TGTGCCAGCAGACAGGGTTCTGGAAACACCATATATTTT

j_gene: TRBJ2-1
abundance: .
v_gene: TRBV6-1
d_gene: TRBD2
CDR3aa: CASSELAGAYNEQFF
CDR3nt: TGTGCCAGCAGTGAACTGGCGGGGGCCTACAATGAGCAGTTCTTC

j_gene: TRBJ2-5
abundance: .
v_gene: TRBV5-1
d_gene: TRBD1
CDR3aa: CASSLWDSSQETQYF
CDR3nt: TGCGCCAGCAGCTTATGGGACAGTAGTCAGGAGACCCAGTACTTC

j_gene: TRBJ2-7
abundance: .
v_gene: TRBV6-6
d_gene: .
CDR3aa: CASSSTGDSSYEQYF
CDR3nt: TGTGCCAGCAGCTCTACCGGGGACTCCTCCTACGAGCAGTACTTC

j_gene: TRBJ1-1
abundance: .
v_gene: TRBV2
d_gene: .
CDR3aa: CASSDGQGIGDHTEAFF
CDR3nt: TGTGCCAGCAGTGATGGGCAGGGGATTGGGGATCACACTGAAGCTTTCTTT